The following is a T cell receptor (beta chain) sequence with its context. The source of the sample is a study of shared clonotypes between healthy human individuals. Turning to the study itself: For every donor, three CD4 naive, three CD4 memory, two CD8 naive and one CD8 memory plates were used.

The method was immunoSEQ multiplex PCR; TCRdb's version includes in-frame clones alone and lacks a portion of them. The sample includes a few million clones, more than 80% of them seen just once. Partitioning of CD4+ cells yielded a CD45RA+ naive subset and a CD45RA-negative memory subset. This TCR was recovered from a man aged 18 to 29 in good health. Some clones in this sample may be carry-over from other donors' samples. Sequenced sample: naive CD4+ T cells from PBMCs. As for subset: CD45RA+ positively selected.

The CDR3 loop is CASSLHRSTDTQYF. The CDR3 coding sequence is TGTGCCAGCAGCTTACACAGAAGCACAGATACGCAGTATTTT. This chain uses TRBV7-7 with TRBJ2-3; no clear D. Germline V gene lookup returns CDR1 SSHAT and CDR2 FNYEAQ (reference sequence). V lost 2 bases, J lost 0 bases, and 6 bases lay in between. The CDR3 length is 14 residues. Full variable domain (remainder filled in from reference TRBV7-7 and TRBJ2-3): GAGVSQSPRYKVTKRGQDVTLRCDPISSHATLYWYQQALGQGPEFLTYFNYEAQPDKSGLPSDRFSAERPEGSISTLTIQRTEQRDSAMYRCASSLHRSTDTQYFGPGTRLTVL.